Listed below are T cell receptor beta chains from one sample, sequenced in a study of cytomegalovirus exposure and HLA in healthy donors. Libraries were prepared by immunoSEQ multiplex PCR; TCRdb keeps only in-frame clonotypes and omits some of them. Of 150,000 to 200,000 clones detected, roughly 73% appear once; the ten largest clones hold around 7.7%. The sample taken for sequencing was PBMCs. Receptors were obtained from a woman between 40 and 50 years old in good health and CMV-seropositive. Each CDR3 is given with its conserved first and last residue. A D gene is named only where the DNA matches it firmly. The size field is filled for only some rows; it gives once, few, many or a size class.

clone_size j_call v_call d_call cdr3_aa cdr3_nt
few TRBJ1-6 TRBV30 TRBD1 CAWSLGQGGYSPLHF TGTGCCTGGAGTTTAGGACAGGGGGGTTATTCACCCCTCCACTTT
NA TRBJ1-3 TRBV7-2 NA CASSLASQGSTIYF TGTGCCAGCAGCTTAGCGTCCCAGGGCAGCACCATATATTTT
NA TRBJ1-1 TRBV28 NA CASSFSGANTEAFF TGTGCCAGCAGTTTCTCAGGGGCGAACACTGAAGCTTTCTTT
NA TRBJ2-1 TRBV7-8 TRBD2 CASSLATGGPNEQFF TGTGCCAGCAGCTTAGCTACGGGAGGACCCAATGAGCAGTTCTTC
few TRBJ2-1 TRBV27 NA CASSPPGRPYNEQFF TGTGCCAGCAGTCCACCCGGGAGACCCTACAATGAGCAGTTCTTC
few TRBJ1-1 TRBV28 TRBD1 CASSNRDRRTEAFF TGTGCCAGCAGTAATAGGGACAGGAGGACTGAAGCTTTCTTT
NA TRBJ2-7 TRBV15 TRBD1 CATSRVSGQALSYEQYF TGTGCCACCAGCAGAGTCTCCGGACAGGCCCTCTCCTACGAGCAGTACTTC
NA TRBJ1-4 TRBV28 TRBD1 CASSSWTGAGEKLFF TGTGCCAGCAGTTCTTGGACAGGGGCGGGGGAAAAACTGTTTTTT
few TRBJ2-4 TRBV7-8 NA CASSPWGSGAKNIQYF TGTGCCAGCAGCCCCTGGGGTAGCGGAGCCAAAAACATTCAGTACTTC
once TRBJ2-7 TRBV9 NA CASSDPQGTVSYEQYF TGTGCCAGCAGCGACCCCCAGGGGACCGTCTCCTACGAGCAGTACTTC
few TRBJ2-2 TRBV28 TRBD2 CASTPGGVNTGELFF TGTGCCAGCACCCCGGGGGGGGTTAACACCGGGGAGCTGTTTTTT
NA TRBJ1-4 TRBV6-5 NA CASSYSGTLNEKLFF TGTGCCAGCAGTTATTCCGGGACACTTAATGAAAAACTGTTTTTT
NA TRBJ2-1 TRBV27 NA CASSFRSRSYNEQFF TGTGCCAGCAGTTTCCGGAGTAGGTCCTACAATGAGCAGTTCTTC
NA TRBJ2-7 TRBV2 TRBD1 CASNSGQGPYEQYF TGTGCCAGCAATTCGGGACAGGGACCCTACGAGCAGTACTTC
NA TRBJ1-1 TRBV7-3 NA CASSFQVGTEAFF TGTGCCAGCAGCTTCCAGGTTGGGACTGAAGCTTTCTTT
few TRBJ2-7 TRBV28 TRBD1 CASSSAGQGGTYEQYF TGTGCCAGCAGTTCCGCTGGACAGGGGGGCACCTACGAGCAGTACTTC
few TRBJ2-7 TRBV11-2 NA CASSLGLNYEQYF TGTGCCAGCAGCCTCGGACTAAACTACGAGCAGTACTTC
NA TRBJ2-5 TRBV5-1 TRBD1 CASSLANRGLETQYF TGCGCCAGCAGCTTGGCCAACAGGGGGCTCGAGACCCAGTACTTC
NA TRBJ1-2 TRBV14 NA CASSQISALTDGYTF TGTGCCAGCAGCCAAATTTCGGCCCTCACAGATGGCTACACCTTC
NA TRBJ1-6 TRBV6-5 NA CASSYPALGANSPLHF TGTGCCAGCAGTTACCCAGCGTTGGGAGCGAATTCACCCCTCCACTTT